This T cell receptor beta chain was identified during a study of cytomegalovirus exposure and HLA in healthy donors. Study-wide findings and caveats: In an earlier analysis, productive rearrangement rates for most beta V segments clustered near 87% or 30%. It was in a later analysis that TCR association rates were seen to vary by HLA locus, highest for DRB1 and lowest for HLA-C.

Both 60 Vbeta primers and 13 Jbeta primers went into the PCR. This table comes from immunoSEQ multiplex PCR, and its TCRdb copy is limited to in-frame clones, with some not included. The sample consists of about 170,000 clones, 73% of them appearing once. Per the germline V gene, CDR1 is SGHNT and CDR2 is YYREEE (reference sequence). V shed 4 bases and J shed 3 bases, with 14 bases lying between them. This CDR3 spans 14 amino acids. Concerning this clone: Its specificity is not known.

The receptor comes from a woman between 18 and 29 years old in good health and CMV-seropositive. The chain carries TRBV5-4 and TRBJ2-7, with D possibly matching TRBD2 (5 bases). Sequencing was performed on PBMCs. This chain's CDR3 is CASSQAGGDYEQYF. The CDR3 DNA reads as TGTGCCAGCAGCCAGGCGGGCGGCGACTACGAGCAGTACTTC. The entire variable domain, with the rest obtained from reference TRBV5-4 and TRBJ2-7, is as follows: ETGVTQSPTHLIKTRGQQVTLRCSSQSGHNTVSWYQQALGQGPQFIFQYYREEENGRGNFPPRFSGLQFPNYSSELNVNALELDDSALYLCASSQAGGDYEQYFGPGTRLTVT.